A single sample is the source of the 2 T cell receptor beta chains below, sequenced in a study of blood T cell repertoires in COVID-19. The assay was immunoSEQ multiplex PCR, and TCRdb's table has in-frame clones only and misses some. The repertoire consists of about 110,000 clones, with about three quarters occurring once and the leading ten covering 4% to 5.5%. Sequencing was done on a sample of peripheral blood. The receptors originated from a human donor in a cohort sampled during active or convalescent COVID-19.

The gene calls are TRBV4-3 and TRBJ2-3, with D maybe TRBD1 (5 bases). In germline, CDR1 is LGHNA, CDR2 YSLEER. The germline V and J ends were trimmed by 1 base and 4 bases, with 9 bases remaining between them. The CDR3 is 14 residues long. This CDR3 is CASSQGLGADTQYF. The DNA of the CDR3 is TGCGCCAGCAGCCAAGGTCTAGGGGCAGATACGCAGTATTTT.

Notes on this clone: Other DNA sequences of this sample code for an identical CDR3. This chain uses TRBV13 with TRBJ2-7, with 7 bases identical to TRBD2. Germline values: CDR1 PRHDT, CDR2 FYEKMQ (reference sequence). J gave up 5 bases and V 5 bases, and 18 bases lay outside the gene matches. The CDR3 covers 17 residues. The CDR3 sequence is CASSLYGIGTGGDEQYF. DNA for the CDR3: TGTGCCAGCAGCCTATACGGGATAGGGACGGGGGGTGACGAGCAGTACTTC.